This TCR beta chain appears in the sequencing data of a study of T cell repertoires in cytomegalovirus infection. General study points: Frequencies of public TCR beta families were cumulated, and this identified carriers of CMV plus the relevant HLA.

TCRdb re-derived calls from the reads in MiXCR, one entry per CDR3 protein. The sample records roughly 500,000 distinct CDR3 sequences, approximately 15% being singletons. The ends lost 3 bases at V and 9 bases at J; junction bases unmatched: 10. CDR3 length equals 15 residues. Germline CDR1 and CDR2: GTSNPN and SVGIG (reference sequence). On this clonotype itself: Its antigen is unidentified.

The sample was CD8+ T cells from PBMCs. The chain couples TRBV30 to TRBJ2-1, with 11 bases fitting TRBD1. The TCR originated in a human donor in good health (CMV status not recorded). Some clones in this sample may be carry-over from other donors' samples. Written as DNA, the CDR3 is TGTGCCTGGAGGCCGGACAGGGGGCATTGGGGTGAGCAGTTCTTC. Amino acids: CAWRPDRGHWGEQFF. The full variable domain, rest sourced from reference TRBV30 and TRBJ2-1, is SQTIHQWPATLVQPVGSPLSLECTVEGTSNPNLYWYRQAAGRGLQLLFYSVGIGQISSEVPQNLSASRPQDRQFILSSKKLLLSDSGFYLCAWRPDRGHWGEQFFGPGTRLTVL.